This T cell receptor (beta chain) was sequenced in a study of low-dose radiotherapy and immunotherapy resistance in tumors. Study in general: Doses delivered to Cohort 2 were 1 Gy per fraction every two weeks, amounting to 13 Gy over 26 weeks. Every two weeks, the protocol called for intravenous cyclophosphamide at 200 mg/m2. It was given one day before each radiation and immunotherapy administration.

Specified time point: after trial treatment. Specified treatment: LDRT plus nivolumab, ipilimumab, low-dose cyclophosphamide and aspirin (RACIN trial). Priming of first-strand cDNA relied on TRAV- and TRBV-specific primers (covering alpha and beta chains). The authors ran 20 PCR cycles to amplify TCRs with a constant-region primer and V-primer adapter. TCRdb re-called the reads with MiXCR, one entry per CDR3 protein. This repertoire shows about 30,000 distinct CDR3 sequences, about 49% found once; its top ten account for roughly 5%. This receptor was identified in a male donor with gallbladder cancer. Sequences were derived from PBMCs, sampled after low-dose radiotherapy plus immunotherapy.

CDR3 residues: CASSFRGTGASNTGELFF. The DNA of the CDR3 is TGTGCCAGCAGCTTCCGAGGGACAGGGGCATCGAACACCGGGGAGCTGTTTTTT. The chain is built from TRBV7-9 and TRBJ2-2; 10 bases match TRBD1. Germline CDR1 and CDR2: SEHNR and FQNEAQ (reference sequence). Trimming at V came to 3 bases and at J to 0 bases, leaving 7 bases not matched to a gene. The CDR3 runs 18 residues.